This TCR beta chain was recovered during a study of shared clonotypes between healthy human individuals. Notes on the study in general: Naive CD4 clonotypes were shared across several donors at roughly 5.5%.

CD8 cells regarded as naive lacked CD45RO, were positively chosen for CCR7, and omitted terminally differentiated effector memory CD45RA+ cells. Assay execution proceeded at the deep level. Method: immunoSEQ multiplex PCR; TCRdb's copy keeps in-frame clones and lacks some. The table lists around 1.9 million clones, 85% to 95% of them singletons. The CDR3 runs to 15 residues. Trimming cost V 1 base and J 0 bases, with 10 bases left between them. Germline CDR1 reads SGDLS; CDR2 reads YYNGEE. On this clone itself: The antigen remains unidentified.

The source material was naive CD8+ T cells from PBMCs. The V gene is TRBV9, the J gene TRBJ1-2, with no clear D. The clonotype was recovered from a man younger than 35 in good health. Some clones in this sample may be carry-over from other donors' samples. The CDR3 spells CASSVYKRSNYGYTF. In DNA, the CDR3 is TGTGCCAGCAGCGTATACAAGAGATCTAACTATGGCTACACCTTC. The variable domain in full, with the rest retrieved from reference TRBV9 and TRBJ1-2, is DSGVTQTPKHLITATGQRVTLRCSPRSGDLSVYWYQQSLDQGLQFLIQYYNGEERAKGNILERFSAQQFPDLHSELNLSSLELGDSALYFCASSVYKRSNYGYTFGSGTRLTVV.